The table lists the clone carrying this T cell receptor beta chain with a few counts. Graves' hyperthyroidism is called stable when ophthalmopathy does not progress within 18 months. Lactation, pregnancy, other autoimmune disease or uncontrolled infection led to exclusion of patients. The sample is drawn from a study of T cells in Graves' hyperthyroidism and ophthalmopathy. Regions amplified from RNA transcripts were the TCR beta CDR3 regions. The study used the HTBI primer set for a first-round RT-PCR of the TCR CDR3. TCRdb re-derived calls from the multiplex PCR reads in MiXCR, one entry per CDR3 protein. The sample records some 210,000 distinct CDR3 sequences, 17% being singletons. Germline V lookup: CDR1 DFQATT, CDR2 SNEGSKA (reference sequence). The CDR3 is made up of 14 amino acids. V was cut by 2 bases and J by 4 bases, with 14 bases left in between.

The V gene is TRBV20-1, the J gene TRBJ2-5; no reliable D call. This sequence was found in a middle-aged man with Graves' hyperthyroidism. The specimen sequenced was blood. The CDR3 region is CSARLMKVGETQYF. CDR3 coding DNA: TGCAGTGCTAGACTTATGAAAGTGGGAGAGACCCAGTACTTC.